A single sample gave rise to the 16 T cell receptor beta chains below, sequenced in a study of neurological immune-mediated disorders (dated by TCRdb to the late 2010s). Libraries were constructed by 5' RACE. Sequencing used an Illumina HiSeq 2500. The raw public reads went through TCRdb reprocessing: fastp at Q25, MiXCR clone calling, in-frame beta chains kept. Every distinct CDR3 protein forms one entry, paired with its most common genes and DNA. A total of approximately 16,000 distinct CDR3 sequences appear in this sample, about 22% of them only once. The ten largest clones take up under 30% of the sample. The sequenced sample was PBMCs. These receptors were obtained from a man aged 50 to 59 in good health.

This clonotype is categorized as medium-sized. This CDR3 is CSVLVSGELFF. CDR3 DNA: TGCAGCGTTCTGGTCTCGGGGGAGCTGTTTTTT. This chain uses TRBV29-1 with TRBJ2-2; D is unresolved. The CDR3 has 11 residues. In germline, CDR1 is SQVTM, CDR2 ANQGSEA. Trimming pared 5 bases from V and 8 bases from J, leaving 9 bases between.

There are many counts of this clonotype. CDR3 sequence reads: CASSTPTGNEQYF. In nucleotides, the CDR3 is TGTGCCAGCAGTACCCCAACAGGAAACGAGCAGTACTTC. The gene calls are TRBV6-5 and TRBJ2-7; tentatively, D is TRBD1 (5 bases). V was clipped by 5 bases and J by 5 bases, with 13 bases between them. The CDR3 is 13 residues long. Looked up from germline, CDR1 is MNHEY and CDR2 is SVGAGI.

This clonotype was counted ten times or more. V usage is TRBV6-5 and J usage is TRBJ2-7, with 7 bases lining up with TRBD2. V was clipped by 2 bases and J by 3 bases; unmatched bases: 16. Per the germline V gene, CDR1 is MNHEY and CDR2 is SVGAGI. The CDR3 length is 18 residues. The DNA of the CDR3 is TGTGCCAGCAGTTACCTGGTGCCCATACATAGCGGGCGCTACGAGCAGTACTTC. This gives the protein CASSYLVPIHSGRYEQYF.

This clonotype was seen many times. J is TRBJ2-3 and V is TRBV20-1; D might be TRBD2 (6 bases). The CDR3 loop spans 14 amino acids. Germline CDR1 DFQATT, CDR2 SNEGSKA (reference sequence). V lost 3 bases and J 5 bases, leaving 15 bases between the germline ends. This CDR3 reads CSARREAGKDTQYF. In DNA, the CDR3 is TGCAGTGCTAGGAGGGAAGCGGGCAAAGATACGCAGTATTTT.

This clonotype was seen at least ten times. The genes are TRBV13 and TRBJ1-3, with D tentatively TRBD1 (5 bases). Germline V lookup: CDR1 PRHDT, CDR2 FYEKMQ (reference sequence). This CDR3 is 17 amino acids long. The V end lost 5 bases, the J end lost 0 bases, and 17 bases lay between the germline ends. In DNA, the CDR3 is TGTGCCAGCAGCCTCGCCGGGGCGGCTAGCTCTGGAAACACCATATATTTT. Translating gives CASSLAGAASSGNTIYF.

CDR3 loop: CASSLTPQSQHF. CDR3 sequence (DNA): TGTGCCAGCAGTTTGACTCCACAGTCCCAGCATTTT. The rearrangement uses TRBV12-3 or TRBV12-4 and TRBJ1-5; D not certain. The ends were cut back, 3 bases at V and 11 bases at J, with 11 bases in the middle. This CDR3 is built from 12 residues.

There are many counts of this clonotype. The chain carries TRBV20-1 and TRBJ2-1, with unresolved D. This CDR3 has 15 amino acids. Germline values: CDR1 DFQATT, CDR2 SNEGSKA (reference sequence). The V end lost 2 bases, the J end lost 6 bases, and 17 bases lay between the germline ends. CDR3 amino acids: CSARTLQGRLNEQFF. The DNA of the CDR3 is TGCAGTGCTAGAACTCTACAAGGCCGCCTCAATGAGCAGTTCTTC.

Here the CDR3 reads CASSSPLVRHNEQFF. CDR3 nucleotide sequence: TGTGCCAGCAGTTCCCCTTTGGTGAGGCACAATGAGCAGTTCTTC. The chain employs TRBV27 and TRBJ2-1, with no clear D. Germline CDR1 and CDR2: MNHEY and SMNVEV (reference sequence). CDR3 length: 15 amino acids. V was clipped by 4 bases and J by 5 bases, with 15 bases between them.

In this sample, this clonotype turned up many times. The chain employs TRBV7-9 and TRBJ2-3, with 11 bases aligning to TRBD2. Germline V gene data show CDR1 as SEHNR and CDR2 as FQNEAQ (reference sequence). With V trimmed by 6 bases and J by 5 bases, 10 bases remained unmatched. The CDR3 length is 16 residues. DNA of the CDR3: TGTGCCAGCAGGGGGGGACTAGCGGCCCGCAGAGATACGCAGTATTTT. It translates to CASRGGLAARRDTQYF. The complete variable domain, with remaining parts taken from reference TRBV7-9 and TRBJ2-3, reads DTGVSQNPRHKITKRGQNVTFRCDPISEHNRLYWYRQTLGQGPEFLTYFQNEAQLEKSRLLSDRFSAERPKGSFSTLEIQRTEQGDSAMYLCASRGGLAARRDTQYFGPGTRLTVL.

This clonotype was recorded at least ten times. The chain combines TRBV15 with TRBJ1-5; D might be TRBD1 (5 bases). Germline V CDR1 and CDR2: LNHNV, YYDKDF (reference sequence). V lost 6 bases and J lost 3, with 21 bases in between. This CDR3 has 17 amino acids. The CDR3 sequence: CATSQRLGGGDNQPQHF. Here the CDR3 DNA reads TGTGCCACCAGTCAGAGATTGGGGGGGGGGGACAATCAGCCCCAGCATTTT.

This clonotype was counted many times. This chain links TRBV29-1 with TRBJ2-1, with D possibly TRBD2 on 5 matching bases. This CDR3 is built from 15 residues. Germline assignment: CDR1 SQVTM and CDR2 ANQGSEA. Trimming removed 4 bases from V and 0 bases from J, with 13 bases in between. The CDR3 spells CSVGAGESSYNEQFF. DNA of the CDR3: TGCAGCGTTGGGGCGGGCGAGAGCTCCTACAATGAGCAGTTCTTC.

This clonotype has ten or more counts. The chain combines TRBV18 with TRBJ1-6; D is unclear. From germline, CDR1 is KGHSH and CDR2 LQKENI. Trimming took off 0 bases at V and 10 bases at J, with 4 bases between the two ends. CDR3 length equals 12 residues. Here the CDR3 DNA reads TGTGCCAGCTCACCACCGGGATCACCCCTCCACTTT. This encodes CASSPPGSPLHF.

This clonotype was seen many times. Here the CDR3 reads CSARDLRARKSNQPQHF. CDR3 bases: TGCAGTGCTAGAGATCTCAGGGCGCGAAAGAGCAATCAGCCCCAGCATTTT. The V gene is TRBV20-1, the J gene TRBJ1-5; a weak D match, TRBD1 (5 bases). V dropped 0 bases and J dropped 1 base, with 16 bases sitting between them. Germline loops: CDR1 DFQATT, CDR2 SNEGSKA (reference sequence). CDR3 length equals 17 residues.

The chain is built from TRBV7-3 and TRBJ2-7; D possibly corresponds to TRBD2 (5 bases). V was shortened by 3 bases and J by 4 bases, with 10 bases between the two germline ends. Per germline, CDR1 SGHTA and CDR2 FQGTGA. The CDR3 has 13 amino acids. The CDR3 loop reads CASSLTKEYEQYF. CDR3 DNA sequence: TGTGCCAGCAGCTTGACTAAGGAGTACGAGCAGTACTTC.

This clonotype is medium-sized. The V call is TRBV5-6, the J call TRBJ2-5; 9 bases match TRBD1. Germline trimming cut 4 bases from V and 3 bases from J; bases unmatched to any gene: 1. This CDR3 is built from 13 residues. CDR1 is SGHDT and CDR2 is YYEEEE in the germline V gene. DNA of the CDR3: TGTGCCAGCAGCCGGGACAGGGAAGAGACCCAGTACTTC. Amino acids: CASSRDREETQYF.

This clonotype was observed at least ten times. The chain links TRBV30 to TRBJ2-7; D not certain. V was pared by 0 bases and J by 2 bases, with 11 bases between. CDR3 length: 14 residues. Germline V gene sequence: CDR1 GTSNPN, CDR2 SVGIG (reference sequence). The CDR3 coding sequence is TGTGCCTGGAGTGTTCAGAGACCAACCTACGAGCAGTACTTC. This gives the protein CAWSVQRPTYEQYF. Filled out from reference TRBV30 and TRBJ2-7, the complete variable domain reads SQTIHQWPATLVQPVGSPLSLECTVEGTSNPNLYWYRQAAGRGLQLLFYSVGIGQISSEVPQNLSASRPQDRQFILSSKKLLLSDSGFYLCAWSVQRPTYEQYFGPGTRLTVT.